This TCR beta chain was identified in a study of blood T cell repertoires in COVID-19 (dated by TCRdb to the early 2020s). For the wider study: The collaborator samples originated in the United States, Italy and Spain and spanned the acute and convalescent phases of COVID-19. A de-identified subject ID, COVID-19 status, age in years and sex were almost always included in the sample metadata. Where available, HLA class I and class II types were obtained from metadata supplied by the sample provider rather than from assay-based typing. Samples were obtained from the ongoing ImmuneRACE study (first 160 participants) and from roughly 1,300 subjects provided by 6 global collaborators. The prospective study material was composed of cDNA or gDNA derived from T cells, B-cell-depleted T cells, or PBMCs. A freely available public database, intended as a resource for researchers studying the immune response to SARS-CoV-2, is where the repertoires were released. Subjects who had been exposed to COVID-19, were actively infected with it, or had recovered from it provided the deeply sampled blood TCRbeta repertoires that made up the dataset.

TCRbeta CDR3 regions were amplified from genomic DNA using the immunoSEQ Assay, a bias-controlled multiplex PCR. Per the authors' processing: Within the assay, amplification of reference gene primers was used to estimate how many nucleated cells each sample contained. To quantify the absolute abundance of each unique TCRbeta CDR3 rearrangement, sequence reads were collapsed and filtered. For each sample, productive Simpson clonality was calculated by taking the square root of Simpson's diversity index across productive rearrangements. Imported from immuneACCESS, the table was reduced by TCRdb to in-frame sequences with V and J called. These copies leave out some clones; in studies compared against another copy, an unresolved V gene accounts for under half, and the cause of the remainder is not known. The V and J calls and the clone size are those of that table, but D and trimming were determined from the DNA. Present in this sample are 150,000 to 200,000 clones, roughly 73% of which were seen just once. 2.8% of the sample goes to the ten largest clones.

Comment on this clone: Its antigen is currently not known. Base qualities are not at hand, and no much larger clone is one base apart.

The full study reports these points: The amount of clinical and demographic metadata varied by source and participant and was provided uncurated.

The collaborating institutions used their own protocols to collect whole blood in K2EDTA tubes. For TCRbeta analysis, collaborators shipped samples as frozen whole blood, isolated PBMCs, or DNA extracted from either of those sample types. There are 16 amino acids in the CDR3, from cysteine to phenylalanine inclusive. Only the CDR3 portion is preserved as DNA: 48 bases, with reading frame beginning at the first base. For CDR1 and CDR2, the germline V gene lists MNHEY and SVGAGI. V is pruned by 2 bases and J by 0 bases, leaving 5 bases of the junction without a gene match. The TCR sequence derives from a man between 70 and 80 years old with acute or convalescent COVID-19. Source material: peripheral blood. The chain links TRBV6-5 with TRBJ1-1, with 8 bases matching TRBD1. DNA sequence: TGTGCCAGCAGTTACGCGGCAGGGGGCATGAACACTGAAGCTTTCTTT. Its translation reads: CASSYAAGGMNTEAFF.